A single sample gave rise to the 29 T cell receptor beta chains below, sequenced in a study of shared clonotypes between healthy human individuals. Sequenced by immunoSEQ multiplex PCR; TCRdb stores in-frame clones only, minus some. The sample has 2 million to 3 million clones, just over 90% seen once. Specimen: naive CD4+ T cells sorted from blood. As for subset: CD45RA+ positively selected. The source is a man between 18 and 29 years old in good health.

As for this clone: The germline gene is not matched at one end of the junction; a read error may be the cause. The J gene is TRBJ2-5, the V gene TRBV7-7; weak D call: TRBD2 (5 bases). This CDR3 has 13 amino acids. Looked up from germline, CDR1 is SSHAT and CDR2 is FNYEAQ (reference sequence). CDR3 in DNA: TGTGCTAGCAGGCCCGACGGGGAGGAGACCCAGTACTTC. Amino acid sequence: CASRPDGEETQYF. Full variable domain (rest looked up from reference TRBV7-7 and TRBJ2-5): GAGVSQSPRYKVTKRGQDVTLRCDPISSHATLYWYQQALGQGPEFLTYFNYEAQPDKSGLPSDRFSAERPEGSISTLTIQRTEQRDSAMYRCASRPDGEETQYFGPGTRLLVL.

A word on this clone: The same CDR3 can be traced to other DNA sequences in this sample. The chain recombines TRBV9 with TRBJ1-3, with D maybe TRBD1 (5 bases). V lost 0 bases, J lost 0 bases, and 7 bases lay in between. The CDR3 consists of 15 residues. Germline V CDR1 and CDR2: SGDLS, YYNGEE. The CDR3: CASSVGGSSGNTIYF. The CDR3 bases are TGTGCCAGCAGCGTAGGGGGCAGCTCTGGAAACACCATATATTTT.

On this clone itself: The same CDR3 arises from other DNA sequences in this sample as well. This sequence joins TRBV19 and TRBJ1-4; no reliable D call. The CDR3 has 14 amino acids. V gave up 6 bases and J gave up 2 bases, with 10 bases separating them. Per germline, CDR1 LNHDA and CDR2 SQIVND (reference sequence). The DNA for the CDR3 is TGTGCCAGTAGCCGGACGGGGACTAATGAAAAACTGTTTTTT. This encodes CASSRTGTNEKLFF.

As regards this clone: The same CDR3 also results from other DNA sequences found in this sample. The chain links TRBV5-1 to TRBJ2-2; tentative D call: TRBD2 (5 bases). V was clipped by 1 base and J by 1 base, with 5 bases between them. The V gene's germline CDR1 is SGHRS and CDR2 YFSETQ. CDR3 length equals 14 residues. The CDR3 bases are TGCGCCAGCAGCTTGCGGGAGAACACCGGGGAGCTGTTTTTT. Translation: CASSLRENTGELFF. Using reference TRBV5-1 and TRBJ2-2 for the parts outside the CDR3, the full variable domain is KAGVTQTPRYLIKTRGQQVTLSCSPISGHRSVSWYQQTPGQGLQFLFEYFSETQRNKGNFPGRFSGRQFSNSRSEMNVSTLELGDSALYLCASSLRENTGELFFGEGSRLTVL.

The CDR3, as DNA: TGTGCCAGCAGCCCGAAAAGCACCGGGGAGCTGTTTTTT. Encoded protein: CASSPKSTGELFF. The rearrangement uses TRBV7-9 and TRBJ2-2; D unclear. Trimming took off 5 bases at V and 4 bases at J, with 8 bases between the two ends. The CDR3 length is 13 residues. Germline CDR1 reads SEHNR; CDR2 reads FQNEAQ (reference sequence).

The chain recombines TRBV30 with TRBJ2-2; D not certain. CDR3 size: 15 residues. Looked up from germline, CDR1 is GTSNPN and CDR2 is SVGIG (reference sequence). V was clipped by 0 bases and J by 0 bases, with 8 bases between them. In nucleotides, the CDR3 is TGTGCCTGGAGTGTACTGCGGACGAACACCGGGGAGCTGTTTTTT. Amino acid sequence: CAWSVLRTNTGELFF.

This chain uses TRBV7-2 with TRBJ2-5; TRBD2 aligns across 7 bases. Per germline, CDR1 SGHTA and CDR2 FQGNSA. V was clipped by 6 bases and J by 3 bases; unmatched bases: 10. The CDR3 has 15 amino acids. The CDR3: CASRSSWAGEETQYF. CDR3 coding DNA: TGTGCCAGCAGGTCTTCTTGGGCGGGAGAAGAGACCCAGTACTTC.

The rearrangement links TRBV7-6 to TRBJ2-3, with 8 bases matching TRBD1. The CDR3 loop spans 14 amino acids. Germline assignment: CDR1 SGHVS and CDR2 FNYEAQ. V trimming: 4 bases; J trimming: 3 bases; junction bases outside the gene matches: 3. As DNA, the CDR3 is TGTGCCAGCAGCTGGACAGGGAATACAGATACGCAGTATTTT. Its translation: CASSWTGNTDTQYF.

V and J are TRBV5-6 and TRBJ2-7, with TRBD2 matching 9 bases. Germline lookup yields CDR1 SGHDT and CDR2 YYEEEE. The V gene end was trimmed by 5 bases and the J gene end by 2 bases; junction bases not matched to a gene: 5. The CDR3 totals 14 residues. CDR3 sequence reads: CASSWTSAAYEQYF. The CDR3, as DNA: TGTGCCAGCAGTTGGACTAGCGCTGCCTACGAGCAGTACTTC.

This clone was counted between two and nine times. The chain has TRBV27 and TRBJ1-5, with TRBD1 matching over 9 bases. The CDR3 consists of 15 residues. Germline V CDR1 and CDR2: MNHEY, SMNVEV (reference sequence). After removal of 5 bases from V and 7 bases from J, the junction contained 9 bases not matched to a gene. CDR3 in amino acids: CASSTRTGVGQPQHF. In DNA form, the CDR3 reads TGTGCCAGCAGTACCCGGACAGGGGTAGGGCAGCCCCAGCATTTT.

This rearrangement joins TRBV5-4 to TRBJ2-1; D is perhaps TRBD1 or TRBD2 (6 bases each). The CDR3 sequence is 16 residues long. The V end lost 1 base, the J end lost 9 bases, and 20 bases lay between the germline ends. CDR1 SGHNT and CDR2 YYREEE come from the germline V gene (reference sequence). The CDR3 sequence: CASSLQTGGVGGEQFF. In nucleotides, the CDR3 is TGTGCCAGCAGCTTGCAGACAGGAGGAGTGGGGGGTGAGCAGTTCTTC.

This clone turned up a few times. The CDR3 loop reads CAWSTLAVGKLFF. In DNA form, the CDR3 reads TGTGCCTGGAGTACCCTTGCTGTTGGTAAACTGTTTTTT. The chain couples TRBV30 to TRBJ1-4; D gene unclear. From germline, CDR1 is GTSNPN and CDR2 SVGIG (reference sequence). CDR3 length equals 13 residues. The ends were cut back, 2 bases at V and 11 bases at J, with 15 bases in the middle. The entire variable domain, with the rest obtained from reference TRBV30 and TRBJ1-4, is as follows: SQTIHQWPATLVQPVGSPLSLECTVEGTSNPNLYWYRQAAGRGLQLLFYSVGIGQISSEVPQNLSASRPQDRQFILSSKKLLLSDSGFYLCAWSTLAVGKLFFGSGTQLSVL.

The V call is TRBV10-2, the J call TRBJ2-3; possible D gene TRBD2, 6 bases. This CDR3 comprises 15 residues. V was shortened by 6 bases and J by 0 bases, with 13 bases between the two germline ends. From germline, CDR1 is WSHSY and CDR2 SAAADI. CDR3 bases: TGCGCCAGCAGGATAGCGGAATCCAGCACAGATACGCAGTATTTT. Amino acids: CASRIAESSTDTQYF.

This chain's CDR3 is CASSSGLAVITDTQYF. The CDR3 bases are TGTGCCAGCAGCTCGGGACTAGCGGTTATCACAGATACGCAGTATTTT. V and J are TRBV6-6 and TRBJ2-3; 11 bases are a match to TRBD2. Per the germline V gene, CDR1 is MNHNY and CDR2 is SVGAGI (reference sequence). The length of the CDR3 is 16 residues. The V gene end was trimmed by 6 bases and the J gene end by 2 bases; junction bases not matched to a gene: 7.

The sample holds one count of this clone. At one end, the junction sequence differs from germline, possibly due to a read error. This sample includes further DNA sequences coding for the same CDR3. The CDR3 region has the DNA TGTGCCAGCAGCGGAGGGACAGGGGTGAGCTACGAGCAGTACTTT. This translates into CASSGGTGVSYEQYF. The rearrangement joins TRBV11-1 to TRBJ2-7, with 10 positions matching TRBD1. CDR3 length: 15 residues. The V gene's germline CDR1 is SGHAT and CDR2 FQDESV (reference sequence).

For this clone: Different DNA sequences within this sample yield the same CDR3. The chain carries TRBV25-1 and TRBJ1-1, with D unresolved. The length of the CDR3 is 11 residues. The V end was cut by 3 bases, the J end by 5 bases, with 4 bases between. Germline V gene data show CDR1 as MGHDK and CDR2 as SYGVNS. This CDR3 is CASSDRTEAFF. In DNA, the CDR3 is TGTGCCAGCAGTGACAGAACTGAAGCTTTCTTT. The entire variable domain, with the rest obtained from reference TRBV25-1 and TRBJ1-1, is as follows: EADIYQTPRYLVIGTGKKITLECSQTMGHDKMYWYQQDPGMELHLIHYSYGVNSTEKGDLSSESTVSRIRTEHFPLTLESARPSHTSQYLCASSDRTEAFFGQGTRLTVV.

As concerns this clone: The same CDR3 can be traced to other DNA sequences in this sample. As DNA, the CDR3 is TGTGCCAGCAGTCGAGGATCGACTGAAGCTTTCTTT. Residues: CASSRGSTEAFF. The gene calls are TRBV6-5 and TRBJ1-1; D is ambiguous. V lost 5 bases, J lost 5 bases, and 9 bases lay in between. CDR3 length: 12 residues. Germline values: CDR1 MNHEY, CDR2 SVGAGI.

The rearrangement uses TRBV4-1 and TRBJ2-7, with D perhaps TRBD1 or TRBD2 (6 bases each). Trimming took off 4 bases at V and 2 bases at J, with 15 bases between the two ends. Germline loops: CDR1 MGHRA, CDR2 YSYEKL. The CDR3 is 15 amino acids. The chain's CDR3 is CASSLRVGGPYEQYF. CDR3 bases: TGCGCCAGCAGCCTTCGCGTCGGGGGCCCCTACGAGCAGTACTTC.

This clone appeared once. The chain's CDR3 is CASRGGLAGRETQYF. DNA of the CDR3: TGTGCCAGCAGAGGCGGACTAGCGGGTCGAGAGACCCAGTACTTC. The chain employs TRBV6-1 and TRBJ2-5; 11 bases align to TRBD2. Germline V gene sequence: CDR1 MNHNS, CDR2 SASEGT. V shed 6 bases, J shed 4 bases, and the junction held 7 bases outside the gene matches. This CDR3 is built from 15 residues.

The V and J genes are TRBV19 and TRBJ2-7, with D perhaps assigned TRBD1 or TRBD2 (5 bases each). CDR3 size: 14 residues. The V end was cut by 4 bases, the J end by 7 bases, with 17 bases between. Germline V CDR1 and CDR2: LNHDA, SQIVND (reference sequence). The DNA of the CDR3 is TGTGCCAGTAGTAACCGTCAGGGAGTGGGGGAGCAGTACTTC. Residues: CASSNRQGVGEQYF.

This chain connects TRBV9 to TRBJ1-3; 11 bases align to TRBD1. Germline CDR1 SGDLS, CDR2 YYNGEE. This CDR3 is built from 16 residues. V trimming: 0 bases; J trimming: 3 bases; junction bases outside the gene matches: 2. CDR3 sequence: CASSVDGTGGGNTIYF. The CDR3 nucleotides read TGTGCCAGCAGCGTAGATGGGACAGGGGGTGGAAACACCATATATTTT.

Regarding this clone: The same CDR3 is also encoded by other DNA sequences in this sample. This chain connects TRBV25-1 to TRBJ2-1; D unresolved. Germline V lookup: CDR1 MGHDK, CDR2 SYGVNS. Trimming left V 1 base short and J 2 bases short, with 9 bases between. The CDR3 loop spans 15 amino acids. The CDR3 protein is CASSESGGAYNEQFF. CDR3 in DNA: TGTGCCAGCAGTGAATCGGGCGGCGCCTACAATGAGCAGTTCTTC.

Concerning this clone itself: At the DNA level, this CDR3 is encoded by other sequences in the same sample as well. V gene TRBV4-3 combines with J gene TRBJ2-3; possible D gene TRBD2, 6 bases. Germline CDR1 and CDR2: LGHNA and YSLEER. V was cut by 0 bases and J by 6 bases, with 10 bases left in between. There are 14 residues in the CDR3. The CDR3 DNA follows: TGCGCCAGCAGCCAAGATGTCGGGACTGATACGCAGTATTTT. Amino acid sequence: CASSQDVGTDTQYF.

A single count supports this clone. The chain recombines TRBV7-2 with TRBJ2-7; 9 nucleotides line up with TRBD2. The germline gives CDR1 SGHTA, CDR2 FQGNSA. V trimming: 3 bases; J trimming: 2 bases; junction bases outside the gene matches: 2. The CDR3 loop spans 14 amino acids. In DNA, the CDR3 is TGTGCCAGCAGCTTTAGCGGGGGCCCCTACGAGCAGTACTTC. Its protein product is CASSFSGGPYEQYF.

The chain links TRBV7-9 to TRBJ2-5; no clear D. Matching the DNA end better, TRBJ2-7 makes the J call doubtful. The germline gives CDR1 SEHNR, CDR2 FQNEAQ (reference sequence). CDR3 size: 12 residues. CDR3 protein: CASSPTPYEQYF. The CDR3 region has the DNA TGTGCCAGCAGTCCCACCCCCTACGAGCAGTACTTC.

The genes are TRBV5-4 and TRBJ2-1; D is possibly TRBD2 (7 bases). This CDR3 spans 17 amino acids. Trimming pared 0 bases from V and 5 bases from J, leaving 18 bases between. CDR1 is SGHNT and CDR2 is YYREEE in the germline V gene (reference sequence). This CDR3 reads CASSLDAGATGNNEQFF. CDR3 DNA: TGTGCCAGCAGCTTGGATGCGGGGGCCACCGGCAACAATGAGCAGTTCTTC.

V and J are TRBV6-8 and TRBJ1-6; a possible D gene is TRBD1 (6 bases). Germline assignment: CDR1 MNHGY and CDR2 SAAAGT. V lost 5 bases and J 7 bases, leaving 21 bases between the germline ends. This CDR3 is built from 17 residues. The CDR3 loop reads CASSPTLKDSSNSPLHF. As DNA, the CDR3 is TGTGCCAGCAGTCCGACCTTGAAGGACAGTTCAAATTCACCCCTCCACTTT.

V is TRBV5-1 and J is TRBJ2-2; D possibly corresponds to TRBD2 (5 bases). Trimming removed 3 bases from V and 7 bases from J, with 13 bases in between. Germline CDR1 and CDR2: SGHRS and YFSETQ. The CDR3 covers 14 residues. CDR3 sequence (DNA): TGCGCCAGCAGCTCAAACCCGGGAATCGGGGAGCTGTTTTTT. Translation gives CASSSNPGIGELFF.

This clone showed up just a few times. The J gene is TRBJ1-6, the V gene TRBV6-1; the D is unclear. The CDR3 runs 12 residues. V was cut by 4 bases and J by 5 bases, with 3 bases left in between. Looked up from germline, CDR1 is MNHNS and CDR2 is SASEGT. The CDR3 loop is CASSGHNSPLHF. For the CDR3, the DNA is TGTGCCAGCAGTGGTCATAATTCACCCCTCCACTTT.